The T cell receptor beta chain under discussion was sequenced for a study of CD8 T cells in Susac syndrome. Study-wide results and limits: Susac syndrome CD4+ T cell repertoires showed no clonal expansion.

Sequencing targeted TCR beta in blood CD8+ and CD4+ T cells. The authors negatively isolated CD8+ and CD4+ T cells and FACS-enriched TEMRA cells. Random hexamers were used to reverse transcribe the RNA input (roughly 0.5 to 1 ug). Amplification of TCR beta CDR3 spanned 54 Vbeta and 13 Jbeta via immunoSEQ multiplex PCR. TCRdb itself ran the immunoSEQ multiplex PCR reads through MiXCR, one entry per CDR3 protein. The data show around 200,000 distinct CDR3 sequences, 85% to 95% seen once. Regarding this clonotype: The antigen is undetermined.

The V and J ends lost 3 bases and 2 bases respectively, with 8 bases between them. Germline V CDR1 and CDR2: LNHDA, SQIVND (reference sequence). The CDR3 sequence is 13 residues long. The clonotype was recovered from a human donor with Susac syndrome. Sequences were obtained from CD4+ T cells from PBMCs. The chain combines TRBV19 with TRBJ2-7; the D is unclear. The CDR3 DNA reads TGTGCCAGTAGTATCGGCAGCACCTACGAGCAGTACTTC. Translating it yields CASSIGSTYEQYF.